This T cell receptor (beta chain) was sequenced in a study of cytotoxic CD8 clonotypes in ibrutinib-treated CLL. Study-level results: Rare overall, public clonotypes shrank or held steady under therapy.

Produced via immunoSEQ multiplex PCR; TCRdb's table is partial and in-frame only. The sample holds 75,000 to 90,000 clones; roughly 80% are singletons and the top ten take about 36%. Genomic DNA (around 2 micrograms) was obtained from cryopreserved PBMCs for construction of TCR beta libraries. Deletions cut 4 bases from V and 2 bases from J, with 17 bases between. Per germline, CDR1 SQVTM and CDR2 ANQGSEA. The CDR3 runs to 15 residues. Comment on this clone: Its antigen remains unidentified.

The specimen comprised PBMCs, sampled after 24 months of ibrutinib treatment. The chain is built from TRBV29-1 and TRBJ1-1; D unresolved. The clonotype originates from a human donor with chronic lymphocytic leukemia. CDR3: CSVVPRGLHNTEAFF. CDR3 sequence (DNA): TGCAGCGTTGTGCCCCGCGGGCTCCACAACACTGAAGCTTTCTTT. The variable domain in full, completed from reference TRBV29-1 and TRBJ1-1, reads SAVISQKPSRDICQRGTSLTIQCQVDSQVTMMFWYRQQPGQSLTLIATANQGSEATYESGFVIDKFPISRPNLTFSTLTVSNMSPEDSSIYLCSVVPRGLHNTEAFFGQGTRLTVV.